This T cell receptor beta chain came from a study of cytomegalovirus exposure and HLA in healthy donors. Study-wide results and limits: Some V segments, TRBV6-2 and TRBV6-3 among them, were indistinguishable and were therefore excluded. Confirmation was obtained in vitro that three CMV-associated chains are specific for CMV antigens. Most TCR sequences proved rare, with some public TCRs found in many donors.

In germline, CDR1 is GTSNPN, CDR2 SVGIG (reference sequence). The V end was cut by 1 base, the J end by 8 bases, with 5 bases between. The CDR3 is 10 amino acids. For this clone: Its antigen remains unidentified.

This PCR relied on a set of 60 Vbeta primers and 13 Jbeta primers. Profiling relied on immunoSEQ multiplex PCR, and the TCRdb table lists in-frame clones only, not all of them. This sample has 100,000 to 150,000 clones, with roughly 80% found just once. The genes are TRBV30 and TRBJ1-1, with D hard to call. The sequence was obtained from a boy younger than 18 in good health and CMV-seronegative. Input material: PBMCs. Here the CDR3 reads CAWSGVEAFF. The CDR3 DNA sequence: TGTGCCTGGAGTGGAGTCGAAGCTTTCTTT.